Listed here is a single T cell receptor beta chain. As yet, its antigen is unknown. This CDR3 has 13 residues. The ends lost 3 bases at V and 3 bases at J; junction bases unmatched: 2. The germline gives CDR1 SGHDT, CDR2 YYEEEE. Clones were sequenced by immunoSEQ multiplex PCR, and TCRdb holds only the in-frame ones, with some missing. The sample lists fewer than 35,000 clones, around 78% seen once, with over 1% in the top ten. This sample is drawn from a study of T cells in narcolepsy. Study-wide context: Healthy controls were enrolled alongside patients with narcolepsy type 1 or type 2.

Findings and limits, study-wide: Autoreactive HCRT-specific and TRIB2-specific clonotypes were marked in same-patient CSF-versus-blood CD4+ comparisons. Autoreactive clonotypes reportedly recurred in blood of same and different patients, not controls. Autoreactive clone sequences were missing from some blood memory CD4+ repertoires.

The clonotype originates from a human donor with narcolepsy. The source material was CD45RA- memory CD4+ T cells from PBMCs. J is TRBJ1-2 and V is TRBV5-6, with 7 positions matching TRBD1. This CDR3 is CASSWDRDYGYTF. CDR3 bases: TGTGCCAGCAGCTGGGACAGAGACTATGGCTACACCTTC.